The 5 T cell receptor beta chains presented below share a single source sample, sequenced in a study of human T cells and chemical hapten exposure. Time point denoted: healthy volunteer bleed at 2 weeks. The total RNA was obtained from whole blood that was not fractionated. MiXCR, run by TCRdb on the RACE reads, gives a single entry per CDR3 protein. The table lists 85,000 to 95,000 distinct CDR3 sequences, about 8.6% of them singletons. Input material: whole blood. Receptors originate from a female donor in good health. Some clones in this sample may be carry-over from other donors' samples.

The rearrangement links TRBV13 to TRBJ2-5; TRBD1 or TRBD2 may be the D gene (5 bases each). This CDR3 is 14 amino acids long. Trimming left V 3 bases short and J 2 bases short, with 10 bases between. Germline V gene data show CDR1 as PRHDT and CDR2 as FYEKMQ (reference sequence). The CDR3 spells CASSLSGHQETQYF. In nucleotides, the CDR3 is TGTGCCAGCAGCTTGAGCGGACATCAAGAGACCCAGTACTTC.

This clonotype was counted between two and nine times. The chain employs TRBV5-4 and TRBJ2-1, with 9 bases lining up with TRBD2. The junction had 3 bases not matched to a gene; V was cut back by 0 bases and J by 2 bases. This CDR3 is built from 16 residues. CDR1 and CDR2 from the germline V gene are SGHNT and YYREEE (reference sequence). The CDR3 here is CASSLVGGRAYNEQFF. The DNA of the CDR3 is TGTGCCAGCAGCTTGGTTGGCGGGAGGGCCTACAATGAGCAGTTCTTC.

This clonotype was detected a few times. This chain links TRBV30 with TRBJ2-1, with 8 bases aligning to TRBD2. V lost 7 bases to trimming and J lost 7 bases; unmatched junction nucleotides: 9. Germline V CDR1 and CDR2: GTSNPN, SVGIG (reference sequence). This CDR3 has 13 residues. The CDR3 loop is CASSGLAINEQFF. In nucleotides, the CDR3 is TGTGCCTCCTCCGGACTAGCAATTAATGAGCAGTTCTTC.

This clonotype came up many times. The rearrangement links TRBV27 to TRBJ1-6, with D unresolved. CDR3 length: 13 amino acids. Trimming stripped 8 bases from V and 9 bases from J, with 14 bases between. Germline CDR1 is MNHEY and CDR2 is SMNVEV (reference sequence). The CDR3 sequence is CASAIKPISPLHF. The CDR3 DNA is TGTGCCAGCGCTATCAAACCTATTTCACCCCTCCACTTT.

This clonotype was detected only a few times. The genes are TRBV2 and TRBJ2-3; 10 nucleotides agree with TRBD2. This CDR3 contains 14 residues. The germline V gene encodes CDR1 SNHLY and CDR2 FYNNEI. V was clipped by 0 bases and J by 10 bases; unmatched bases: 4. As DNA, the CDR3 is TGTGCCAGCAGTGAAGCCCTAGCGGGAGTTTCGCAGTATTTT. It specifies CASSEALAGVSQYF.